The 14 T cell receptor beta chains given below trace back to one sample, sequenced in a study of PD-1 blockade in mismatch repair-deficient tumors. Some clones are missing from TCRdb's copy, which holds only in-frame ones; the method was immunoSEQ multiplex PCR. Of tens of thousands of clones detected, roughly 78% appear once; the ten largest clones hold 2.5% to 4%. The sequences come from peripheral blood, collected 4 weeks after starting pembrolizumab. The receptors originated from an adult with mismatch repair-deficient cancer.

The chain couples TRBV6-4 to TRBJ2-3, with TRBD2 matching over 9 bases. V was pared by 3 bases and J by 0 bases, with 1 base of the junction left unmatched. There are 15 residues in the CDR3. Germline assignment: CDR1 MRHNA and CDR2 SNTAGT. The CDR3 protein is CASSDLAGSTDTQYF. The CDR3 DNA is TGTGCCAGCAGTGATCTAGCGGGAAGCACAGATACGCAGTATTTT.

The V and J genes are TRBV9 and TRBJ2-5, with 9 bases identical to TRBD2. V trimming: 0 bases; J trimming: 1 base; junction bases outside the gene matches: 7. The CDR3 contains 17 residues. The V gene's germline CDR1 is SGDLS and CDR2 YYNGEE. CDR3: CASSVDPSGTGQETQYF. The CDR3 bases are TGTGCCAGCAGCGTAGATCCTAGCGGGACCGGCCAAGAGACCCAGTACTTC.

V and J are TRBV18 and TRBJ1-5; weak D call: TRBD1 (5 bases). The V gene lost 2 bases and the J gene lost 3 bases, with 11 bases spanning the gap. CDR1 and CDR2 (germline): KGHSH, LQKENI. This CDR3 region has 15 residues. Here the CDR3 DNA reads TGTGCCAGCTCACCAGGGCAGGGAACCAATCAGCCCCAGCATTTT. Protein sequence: CASSPGQGTNQPQHF.

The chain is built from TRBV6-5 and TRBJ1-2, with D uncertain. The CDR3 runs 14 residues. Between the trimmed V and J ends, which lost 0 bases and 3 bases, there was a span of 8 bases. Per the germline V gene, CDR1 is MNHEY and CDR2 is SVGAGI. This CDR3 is CASSYSTGYYGYTF. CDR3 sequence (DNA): TGTGCCAGCAGTTACTCGACGGGGTACTATGGCTACACCTTC.

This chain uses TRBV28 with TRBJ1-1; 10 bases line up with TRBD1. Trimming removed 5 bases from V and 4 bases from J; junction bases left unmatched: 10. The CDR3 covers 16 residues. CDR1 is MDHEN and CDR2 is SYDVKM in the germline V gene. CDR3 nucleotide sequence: TGTGCCAGCAGTCCTAGCAGGACAGGGGGGAGCACTGAAGCTTTCTTT. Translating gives CASSPSRTGGSTEAFF.

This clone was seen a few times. The DNA for the CDR3 is TGTGCCAGCAGTGAAGGTCTGGGTTCGGGGGGCTACACCTTC. This sequence encodes CASSEGLGSGGYTF. J is TRBJ1-2 and V is TRBV6-1; D uncertain. This CDR3 has 14 residues. Germline CDR1 MNHNS, CDR2 SASEGT. Trimming stripped 1 base from V and 8 bases from J, with 14 bases between.

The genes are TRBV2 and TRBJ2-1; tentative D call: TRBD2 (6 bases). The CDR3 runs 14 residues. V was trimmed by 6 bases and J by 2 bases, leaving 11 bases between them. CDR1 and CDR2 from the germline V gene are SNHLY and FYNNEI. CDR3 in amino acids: CASSVSGTYNEQFF. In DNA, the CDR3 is TGTGCCAGCAGCGTTAGCGGAACCTACAATGAGCAGTTCTTC.

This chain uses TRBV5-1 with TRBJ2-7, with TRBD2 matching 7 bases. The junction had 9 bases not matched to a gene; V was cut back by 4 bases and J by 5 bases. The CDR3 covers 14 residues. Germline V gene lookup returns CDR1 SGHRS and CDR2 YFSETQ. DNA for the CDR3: TGCGCCAGCAGCCGAGCGGGAAGTCCTGACGAGCAGTACTTC. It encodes CASSRAGSPDEQYF.

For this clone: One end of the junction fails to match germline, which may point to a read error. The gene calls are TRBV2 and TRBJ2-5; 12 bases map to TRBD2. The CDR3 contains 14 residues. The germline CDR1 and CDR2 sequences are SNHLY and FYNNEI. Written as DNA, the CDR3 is TGTGCCAGCAGTACGACTAGCGGGGGAGAGACCCGGTACTTC. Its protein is CASSTTSGGETRYF.

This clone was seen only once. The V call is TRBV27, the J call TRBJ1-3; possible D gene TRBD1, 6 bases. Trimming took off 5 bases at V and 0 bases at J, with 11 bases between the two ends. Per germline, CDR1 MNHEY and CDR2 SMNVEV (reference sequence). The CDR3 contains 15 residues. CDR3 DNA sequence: TGTGCCAGCAGTCCGCAGGGGCACTCTGGAAACACCATATATTTT. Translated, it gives CASSPQGHSGNTIYF.

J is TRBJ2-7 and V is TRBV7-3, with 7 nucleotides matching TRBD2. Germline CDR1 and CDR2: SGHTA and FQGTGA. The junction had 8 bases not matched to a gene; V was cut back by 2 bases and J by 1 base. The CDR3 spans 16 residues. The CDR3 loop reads CASSLLRGRRSYEQYF. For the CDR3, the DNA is TGTGCCAGCAGCTTACTTCGCGGGAGAAGGTCCTACGAGCAGTACTTC.

The CDR3 sequence: CASGFSAYQASGNTIYF. CDR3 bases: TGTGCTAGTGGTTTTTCGGCCTACCAGGCATCAGGAAACACCATATATTTT. The genes are TRBV12-5 and TRBJ1-3, with unresolved D. V was cut by 3 bases and J by 4 bases, with 19 bases left in between. The CDR3 is 17 amino acids. Germline V lookup: CDR1 LGHNT, CDR2 FRNRAP.

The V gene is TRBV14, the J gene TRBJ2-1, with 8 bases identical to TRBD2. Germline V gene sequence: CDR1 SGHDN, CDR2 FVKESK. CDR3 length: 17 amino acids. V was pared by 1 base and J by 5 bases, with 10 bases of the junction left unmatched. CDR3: CASSQGVLRGGNNEQFF. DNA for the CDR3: TGTGCCAGCAGCCAAGGAGTTCTTCGCGGGGGGAACAATGAGCAGTTCTTC. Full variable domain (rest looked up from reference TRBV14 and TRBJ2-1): EAGVTQFPSHSVIEKGQTVTLRCDPISGHDNLYWYRRVMGKEIKFLLHFVKESKQDESGMPNNRFLAERTGGTYSTLKVQPAELEDSGVYFCASSQGVLRGGNNEQFFGPGTRLTVL.

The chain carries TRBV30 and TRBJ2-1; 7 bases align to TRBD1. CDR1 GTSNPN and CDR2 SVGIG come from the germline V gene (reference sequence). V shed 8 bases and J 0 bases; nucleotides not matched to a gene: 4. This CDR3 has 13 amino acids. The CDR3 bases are TGTGCCGGACAGGAAAGCTCCTACAATGAGCAGTTCTTC. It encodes CAGQESSYNEQFF.